These 31 T cell receptor beta chains share one sample of origin, sequenced in a study of T cells in Graves' hyperthyroidism and ophthalmopathy. Amplification of TCR beta CDR3 regions used RNA as the template. TCR CDR3 underwent first-round RT-PCR with the HTBI primer set. Via MiXCR, TCRdb re-called the multiplex PCR reads, giving one row per CDR3 protein. The table shows 200,000 to 250,000 distinct CDR3 sequences, with less than 20% occurring only once. Sequenced material: blood. The receptor set was obtained from a woman aged 45-59 years with Graves' hyperthyroidism.

The chain combines TRBV7-9 with TRBJ2-1; 8 bases align to TRBD2. The CDR3 contains 17 residues. The junction had 7 bases not matched to a gene; V was cut back by 0 bases and J by 3 bases. Germline V gene lookup returns CDR1 SEHNR and CDR2 FQNEAQ (reference sequence). The CDR3 sequence: CASSLALAVRRYNEQFF. The CDR3 DNA is TGTGCCAGCAGCTTAGCACTAGCGGTTCGTCGCTACAATGAGCAGTTCTTC.

This clonotype was picked up many times. V and J are TRBV7-9 and TRBJ2-2; 8 nucleotides match TRBD2. The trim removed 7 bases at V and 5 bases at J, leaving 6 bases unmatched. Per germline, CDR1 SEHNR and CDR2 FQNEAQ (reference sequence). The CDR3 contains 14 residues. The CDR3 is CASKGTSLTGELFF. Written as DNA, the CDR3 is TGTGCCAGCAAAGGGACTAGTTTGACCGGGGAGCTGTTTTTT.

This clonotype occurred many times. The rearrangement links TRBV14 to TRBJ2-1; the match to TRBD2 covers 12 bases. The J segment lost 8 bases and the V segment lost 2 bases, leaving 4 bases of the junction unmatched. This CDR3 has 15 residues. CDR1 and CDR2 (germline): SGHDN, FVKESK. Here the CDR3 reads CASSQLAGGVDEQFF. The CDR3, as DNA: TGTGCCAGCAGCCAACTAGCGGGAGGGGTGGATGAGCAGTTCTTC.

This clonotype was observed a few times. V is TRBV20-1 and J is TRBJ2-1; 16 nucleotides line up with TRBD2. CDR1 is DFQATT and CDR2 is SNEGSKA in the germline V gene (reference sequence). This CDR3 is 18 amino acids long. The trim removed 6 bases at V and 0 bases at J, leaving 8 bases unmatched. The CDR3 DNA is TGCAGTGCCCATCCGGGACTAGCGGGGGGGAGCTCCTACAATGAGCAGTTCTTC. Translated, it gives CSAHPGLAGGSSYNEQFF.

J is TRBJ2-1 and V is TRBV14; 16 positions match TRBD2. This CDR3 spans 19 amino acids. The V gene end was trimmed by 4 bases and the J gene end by 7 bases; junction bases not matched to a gene: 13. The germline gives CDR1 SGHDN, CDR2 FVKESK. CDR3 region: CASSPPGLAGGPGRNEQFF. The CDR3 nucleotides are TGTGCCAGCAGCCCGCCGGGACTAGCGGGAGGGCCGGGACGGAATGAGCAGTTCTTC.

There are a few counts of this clonotype. One junction end does not reproduce the germline sequence, and a read error may be involved. The gene calls are TRBV2 and TRBJ2-5, with TRBD2 matching 11 bases. Germline V lookup: CDR1 SNHLY, CDR2 FYNNEI. The CDR3 is 14 amino acids. The CDR3 DNA sequence: TGTGCCAGCACCGAGGGGACTAGCGGCGGCCTTAGACACTTC. It encodes CASTEGTSGGLRHF.

In the case of this clonotype: This clone may be a read error of a much larger clone one base away. The J gene is TRBJ2-5, the V gene TRBV7-2, with D perhaps TRBD1 (5 bases). Germline V CDR1 and CDR2: SGHTA, FQGNSA. This CDR3 has 14 amino acids. The CDR3 protein is CAGSPGATQETQYF. As DNA, the CDR3 is TGTGCCGGCAGCCCTGGGGCAACCCAAGAGACCCAGTACTTC.

At least ten counts were recorded for this clonotype. The V gene is TRBV7-8, the J gene TRBJ2-3, with TRBD2 matching 7 bases. The CDR3 runs 16 residues. CDR1 and CDR2 from the germline V gene are SGHVS and FQNEAQ. V dropped 1 base and J dropped 3; count of bases not matched to a gene: 7. In DNA form, the CDR3 reads TGTGCCAGCAGCTTAGTTGCGGGAGCGAATACAGATACGCAGTATTTT. Translated: CASSLVAGANTDTQYF.

This clonotype was detected only a few times. The chain links TRBV20-1 to TRBJ2-7; TRBD1 agrees at 8 bases. Germline V gives CDR1 DFQATT, CDR2 SNEGSKA (reference sequence). The V segment lost 6 bases and the J segment 0 bases; nucleotides outside the gene matches: 10. CDR3 length: 15 residues. CDR3 sequence: CSAMSGTGSSYEQYF. CDR3 nucleotide sequence: TGCAGTGCAATGTCCGGGACAGGATCCTCCTACGAGCAGTACTTC.

At least ten counts were recorded for this clonotype. CDR3 sequence (DNA): TGCGCCAGCAGCTTGGATTGGGAAAATGGCTACACCTTC. Encoded protein: CASSLDWENGYTF. V and J are TRBV5-1 and TRBJ1-2; D unclear. The V end lost 0 bases, the J end lost 6 bases, and 9 bases lay between the germline ends. The CDR3 sequence is 13 residues long. Germline V gene data show CDR1 as SGHRS and CDR2 as YFSETQ.

The chain employs TRBV28 and TRBJ2-7; 10 bases line up with TRBD1. CDR1 and CDR2 from the germline V gene are MDHEN and SYDVKM. This CDR3 has 15 amino acids. V lost 8 bases and J lost 0; bases outside the gene matches: 7. The CDR3 region has the DNA TGTGCCAGCGGGAGGGACAGGGGAATCTCCTACGAGCAGTACTTC. Encoded protein: CASGRDRGISYEQYF.

V and J are TRBV27 and TRBJ2-2; perhaps TRBD1 as D (6 bases). There are 18 residues in the CDR3. Germline CDR1 and CDR2: MNHEY and SMNVEV (reference sequence). V lost 9 bases, J lost 0 bases, and 23 bases lay in between. CDR3 loop: CARTLSADRPANTGELFF. CDR3 bases: TGTGCCAGGACCCTTTCTGCTGACAGGCCAGCGAACACCGGGGAGCTGTTTTTT.

The chain employs TRBV9 and TRBJ2-5, with 9 nucleotides matching TRBD1. This CDR3 spans 15 amino acids. CDR1 SGDLS and CDR2 YYNGEE come from the germline V gene. The junction had 6 bases not matched to a gene; V was cut back by 2 bases and J by 4 bases. CDR3 DNA sequence: TGTGCCAGCAGCGTCGGACAGGGGAGGGCAGAGACCCAGTACTTC. It specifies CASSVGQGRAETQYF.

This chain uses TRBV27 with TRBJ2-2; D unclear. V lost 4 bases and J lost 7, with 10 bases in between. In germline, CDR1 is MNHEY, CDR2 SMNVEV (reference sequence). There are 13 residues in the CDR3. CDR3 sequence (DNA): TGTGCCAGCAGTTCCAACCCACGCGGGGAGCTGTTTTTT. As protein: CASSSNPRGELFF.

The chain joins TRBV20-1 to TRBJ2-3; D is possibly TRBD1 (5 bases). The CDR3 runs to 13 residues. V lost 6 bases, J lost 8 bases, and 18 bases lay in between. Germline V gene data show CDR1 as DFQATT and CDR2 as SNEGSKA (reference sequence). The DNA for the CDR3 is TGCAGTGCGCGAATTGGGGCTTTTGGTACGCAGTATTTT. Translating it yields CSARIGAFGTQYF.

This clonotype was seen repeatedly, ten times or more. The chain combines TRBV20-1 with TRBJ2-3, with 7 bases fitting TRBD1. V trimming: 6 bases; J trimming: 5 bases; junction bases outside the gene matches: 5. This CDR3 comprises 12 residues. The germline V gene has CDR1 DFQATT and CDR2 SNEGSKA (reference sequence). CDR3 region: CSAKTGQDTQYF. CDR3 nucleotide sequence: TGCAGTGCCAAGACAGGGCAAGATACGCAGTATTTT.

The chain links TRBV12-5 to TRBJ1-5, with TRBD1 as a possible D gene (5 bases). Germline V lookup: CDR1 LGHNT, CDR2 FRNRAP. CDR3 length: 17 residues. Trimming removed 4 bases at V and 0 bases at J, with 16 bases between. The CDR3 reads CASGSLGSRASNQPQHF. The CDR3, as DNA: TGTGCTAGTGGTTCGCTGGGATCCAGGGCTAGCAATCAGCCCCAGCATTTT.

This clonotype has ten or more counts. The chain employs TRBV6-2 or TRBV6-3 and TRBJ1-1, with a tentative D call TRBD1 (5 bases). The CDR3 is 13 amino acids. Between the trimmed V and J ends, which lost 5 bases and 2 bases, there was a span of 9 bases. Germline values: CDR1 MNHEY, CDR2 SVGEGT. CDR3 amino acids: CASSLQDNTEAFF. DNA of the CDR3: TGTGCCAGCAGTCTACAGGATAACACTGAAGCTTTCTTT.

The chain combines TRBV5-1 with TRBJ1-6, with D uncertain. The CDR3 is made up of 14 amino acids. V lost 0 bases to trimming and J lost 3 bases, with 4 bases between them. Germline loops: CDR1 SGHRS, CDR2 YFSETQ. Written as DNA, the CDR3 is TGCGCCAGCAGCTTGGACAACTATAATTCACCCCTCCACTTT. Protein: CASSLDNYNSPLHF.

This clonotype has only a few counts. The V gene is TRBV5-1, the J gene TRBJ2-2, with D possibly TRBD1 on 5 matching bases. V lost 2 bases to trimming and J lost 0 bases, with 8 bases between them. Germline V gene lookup returns CDR1 SGHRS and CDR2 YFSETQ. This CDR3 is 15 amino acids long. The CDR3 loop reads CASSFQGANTGELFF. DNA for the CDR3: TGCGCCAGCAGCTTCCAGGGCGCGAACACCGGGGAGCTGTTTTTT.

The chain has TRBV6-1 and TRBJ1-1; no firm D call. V shed 7 bases and J shed 4 bases, with 10 bases lying between them. Germline values: CDR1 MNHNS, CDR2 SASEGT. This CDR3 is 12 amino acids long. In DNA, the CDR3 is TGTGCCAGCACCCCCGGCCCCACTGAAGCTTTCTTT. Amino acid sequence: CASTPGPTEAFF.

This clonotype was seen repeatedly, ten times or more. The chain joins TRBV7-2 to TRBJ2-7, with D unresolved. Germline V CDR1 and CDR2: SGHTA, FQGNSA. With 10 bases removed from V and 3 bases from J, the gap between germline ends came to 16 bases. This CDR3 region has 13 residues. The CDR3 coding sequence is TGTGCCACCCCTGAATATGGGGACTACGAGCAGTACTTC. The encoded protein is CATPEYGDYEQYF.

V gene TRBV20-1 combines with J gene TRBJ1-3; D remains unclear. This CDR3 region has 15 residues. Looked up from germline, CDR1 is DFQATT and CDR2 is SNEGSKA (reference sequence). Trimming took 0 bases from V and 8 from J, leaving 17 bases between them. This CDR3 is CSARDNVGSLDTIYF. The CDR3 DNA sequence: TGCAGTGCTAGAGATAATGTTGGCAGTCTCGACACCATATATTTT.

At least ten counts were recorded for this clonotype. The chain recombines TRBV12-3 or TRBV12-4 with TRBJ2-2; 14 bases map to TRBD2. Trimming took 6 bases from V and 6 from J; bases not matched to a gene: 6. CDR3 length: 16 residues. In DNA, the CDR3 is TGTGCCAGCAGCACGGGACTAGCGGGAGTTTCCGGGGAGCTGTTTTTT. The encoded protein is CASSTGLAGVSGELFF.

This clonotype was picked up many times. The chain uses TRBV7-9 and TRBJ1-1; D uncertain. Trimming took off 5 bases at V and 9 bases at J, with 16 bases between the two ends. CDR3 size: 13 residues. Germline values: CDR1 SEHNR, CDR2 FQNEAQ (reference sequence). This chain's CDR3 is CASSPGGMLKAFF. The CDR3 DNA reads as TGTGCCAGCAGCCCCGGAGGAATGTTAAAAGCTTTCTTT.

About this clonotype: A much larger clone lies one base from this, so it may be a read error. The rearrangement uses TRBV6-5 and TRBJ1-2; no firm D call. Trimming cost V 4 bases and J 4 bases, with 10 bases left between them. The CDR3 is 13 amino acids. Germline V gives CDR1 MNHEY, CDR2 SVGAGI. Here the CDR3 reads CASSFPTGYGYTF. DNA of the CDR3: TGTGCCAGCAGTTTTCCCACGGGCTATGGCTACACCTTC.

The rearrangement links TRBV19 to TRBJ1-1; no reliable D call. CDR1 and CDR2 (germline): LNHDA, SQIVND (reference sequence). The CDR3 totals 12 residues. The V end lost 2 bases, the J end lost 7 bases, and 8 bases lay between the germline ends. CDR3 residues: CASSIIPDEAFF. DNA for the CDR3: TGTGCCAGTAGTATAATCCCAGATGAAGCTTTCTTT.

Regarding this clonotype: One end of the junction is discordant with germline, which a read error may explain. The rearrangement links TRBV6-1 to TRBJ2-1, with D maybe TRBD2 (5 bases). There are 15 residues in the CDR3. Per the germline V gene, CDR1 is MNHNS and CDR2 is SASEGT. Here the CDR3 DNA reads TGTGTCAGCAGTGAAGCACCAGGACGGGAAATCGAGCAGTTCTTC. Translating gives CVSSEAPGREIEQFF.

This chain uses TRBV28 with TRBJ1-2; a possible D gene is TRBD1 (6 bases). Germline lookup yields CDR1 MDHEN and CDR2 SYDVKM. The CDR3 loop spans 15 amino acids. V was pared by 6 bases and J by 2 bases, with 16 bases between. CDR3 DNA sequence: TGTGCCAGCAGACCCGAACAGGGAGGAAACTATGGCTACACCTTC. Protein: CASRPEQGGNYGYTF.

Many counts were recorded for this clonotype. V is TRBV28 and J is TRBJ2-3; 7 positions match TRBD1. CDR1 and CDR2 (germline): MDHEN, SYDVKM. Trimming removed 7 bases from V and 3 bases from J; junction bases left unmatched: 13. This CDR3 has 16 amino acids. The CDR3 sequence is CASTRTGPLGTDTQYF. CDR3 nucleotides: TGTGCCAGCACTAGGACAGGTCCATTAGGGACAGATACGCAGTATTTT.

This clonotype was seen only a few times. This chain joins TRBV4-2 and TRBJ2-7, with 8 bases fitting TRBD2. The V segment lost 1 base and the J segment 5 bases; nucleotides outside the gene matches: 13. Germline assignment: CDR1 LGHNA and CDR2 YNFKEQ. The CDR3 spans 17 residues. The CDR3 sequence: CASSQGPGSGSIDEQYF. Written as DNA, the CDR3 is TGTGCCAGCAGCCAAGGTCCCGGGAGCGGGAGCATCGACGAGCAGTACTTC.